The next 7 T cell receptor beta chains were all read from a single sample in a study of T cells after yellow fever vaccination. TCRdb independently ran MiXCR on the 5' RACE reads; one entry per CDR3 protein. The table has hundreds of thousands of distinct CDR3 sequences, roughly 3.5% seen once; the top ten hold about a quarter. The sample consisted of PBMCs, taken on the day of the yellow fever booster vaccination. These receptors were taken from a young man who received the YFV17D yellow fever vaccine.

This sequence joins TRBV25-1 and TRBJ1-1; TRBD1 matches 8 bases. The germline gives CDR1 MGHDK, CDR2 SYGVNS. Trimming at V came to 7 bases and at J to 6 bases, leaving 10 bases not matched to a gene. The CDR3 has 14 amino acids. The CDR3 DNA reads as TGTGCCAGCAAAGTGACAGGGGAGACGGCTGAAGCTTTCTTT. Encoded protein: CASKVTGETAEAFF.

This clonotype was observed at least ten times. V is TRBV4-1 and J is TRBJ2-5; no reliable D call. V lost 2 bases, J lost 4 bases, and 5 bases lay in between. Germline V gene lookup returns CDR1 MGHRA and CDR2 YSYEKL. The CDR3 runs to 12 residues. The CDR3, as DNA: TGCGCCAGCAGCCAATTAGGAGAGACCCAGTACTTC. This translates into CASSQLGETQYF.

The genes are TRBV11-1 and TRBJ1-6; TRBD1 might be the D (6 bases). Germline V CDR1 and CDR2: SGHAT, FQDESV (reference sequence). The ends were cut back, 0 bases at V and 2 bases at J, with 8 bases in the middle. This CDR3 comprises 16 residues. CDR3 DNA: TGTGCCAGCAGCTTAGCTGGGGGCACCTATAATTCACCCCTCCACTTT. Its translation is CASSLAGGTYNSPLHF.

This clonotype was picked up many times. The rearrangement joins TRBV7-2 to TRBJ2-1; D not resolved. CDR1 SGHTA and CDR2 FQGNSA come from the germline V gene. V lost 1 base and J lost 5, with 6 bases in between. The length of the CDR3 is 13 residues. DNA for the CDR3: TGTGCCAGCAGCTTAGGGGTAAACAATGAGCAGTTCTTC. Translating it yields CASSLGVNNEQFF.

The rearrangement uses TRBV6-2 or TRBV6-3 and TRBJ2-4; D possibly corresponds to TRBD2 (6 bases). Germline loops: CDR1 MNHEY, CDR2 SVGEGT. V was clipped by 6 bases and J by 5 bases, with 23 bases between them. The CDR3 runs 17 residues. The chain's CDR3 is CASSYSRDSLGENIQYF. CDR3 sequence (DNA): TGTGCCAGCAGCTATTCTAGGGACTCTCTGGGGGAAAACATTCAGTACTTC.

There are many counts of this clonotype. This rearrangement joins TRBV20-1 to TRBJ2-1, with D perhaps TRBD1 or TRBD2 (5 bases each). CDR3 size: 17 residues. Germline-derived CDR1 and CDR2 are DFQATT and SNEGSKA (reference sequence). Trimming removed 3 bases at V and 7 bases at J, with 25 bases between. The CDR3 loop reads CSARVFRDHQAGNEQFF. CDR3 DNA sequence: TGCAGTGCTAGGGTCTTCCGGGACCACCAAGCCGGGAATGAGCAGTTCTTC.

This clonotype was detected many times. The V gene is TRBV7-6, the J gene TRBJ1-4; no reliable D call. Germline V lookup: CDR1 SGHVS, CDR2 FNYEAQ. This CDR3 is 15 amino acids long. The germline V and J ends were trimmed by 2 bases and 5 bases, with 12 bases remaining between them. CDR3 sequence (DNA): TGTGCCAGCAGCTTACAGAACCTAATAAATGAAAAACTGTTTTTT. Amino acid sequence: CASSLQNLINEKLFF.